These 20 T cell receptor beta chains share one sample of origin, sequenced in a study of blood T cell repertoires in COVID-19. Only in-frame clones appear in the TCRdb table, and some are missing; sequencing was by immunoSEQ multiplex PCR. The sample carries about 260,000 clones, around four fifths recorded once. Sample: PBMCs or T cells enriched from blood (not recorded which). The source of these receptors is a man under 40 with acute COVID-19.

A single count supports this clone. The chain recombines TRBV6-5 with TRBJ1-5; 8 bases line up with TRBD1. The V gene's germline CDR1 is MNHEY and CDR2 SVGAGI. V lost 4 bases to trimming and J lost 6 bases; unmatched junction nucleotides: 5. The CDR3 is 14 amino acids. The DNA for the CDR3 is TGTGCCAGCAGTTCCGGACAGGGCCCTCAGCCCCAGCATTTT. Protein: CASSSGQGPQPQHF.

The chain is built from TRBV10-3 and TRBJ1-2; TRBD1 matches at 7 bases. Looked up from germline, CDR1 is ENHRY and CDR2 is SYGVKD. The ends lost 6 bases at V and 5 bases at J; junction bases unmatched: 9. This CDR3 has 14 residues. In nucleotides, the CDR3 is TGTGCCATCAGGGGGACAGTAGAACTTTATGGCTACACCTTC. Translation: CAIRGTVELYGYTF.

J is TRBJ2-1 and V is TRBV7-2; weak D call: TRBD1 (5 bases). Germline CDR1 reads SGHTA; CDR2 reads FQGNSA. Between the trimmed V and J ends, which lost 5 bases and 5 bases, there was a span of 16 bases. The length of the CDR3 is 15 residues. The CDR3 sequence: CASSQRQISNNEQFF. In nucleotides, the CDR3 is TGTGCCAGCAGCCAGAGACAGATATCAAACAATGAGCAGTTCTTC.

A single count supports this clone. V usage is TRBV7-3 and J usage is TRBJ2-1; a possible D gene is TRBD2 (6 bases). Trimming stripped 5 bases from V and 3 bases from J, with 14 bases between. The V gene's germline CDR1 is SGHTA and CDR2 FQGTGA. The CDR3 has 15 residues. The DNA for the CDR3 is TGTGCCAGCAGCGGGGACTCCTCAAGCTACAATGAGCAGTTCTTC. This sequence encodes CASSGDSSSYNEQFF.

This clone was counted between two and nine times. The chain links TRBV2 to TRBJ2-7; 11 bases are shared with TRBD1. Germline CDR1 is SNHLY and CDR2 is FYNNEI. The V segment lost 5 bases and the J segment 1 base; nucleotides outside the gene matches: 4. This CDR3 comprises 15 residues. CDR3 DNA: TGTGCCAGCAGTCTCGGGACAGGGGGATCCTACGAGCAGTACGTC. Its protein product is CASSLGTGGSYEQYV.

J is TRBJ1-1 and V is TRBV18; 7 nucleotides agree with TRBD1. CDR1 and CDR2 from the germline V gene are KGHSH and LQKENI. V dropped 3 bases and J dropped 3; count of bases not matched to a gene: 13. The CDR3 sequence is 17 residues long. In DNA, the CDR3 is TGTGCCAGCTCACCTATTGTGGAGGGGGCTTGGGACACTGAAGCTTTCTTT. It is translated as CASSPIVEGAWDTEAFF. Based on the CDR3 plus reference TRBV18 and TRBJ1-1, the full variable domain is NAGVMQNPRHLVRRRGQEARLRCSPMKGHSHVYWYRQLPEEGLKFMVYLQKENIIDESGMPKERFSAEFPKEGPSILRIQQVVRGDSAAYFCASSPIVEGAWDTEAFFGQGTRLTVV.

This sequence joins TRBV4-3 and TRBJ2-5, with a possible D match to TRBD1 (6 bases). CDR3 length: 15 residues. The V gene's germline CDR1 is LGHNA and CDR2 YSLEER. The germline V and J ends were trimmed by 0 bases and 5 bases, with 13 bases remaining between them. The CDR3 nucleotides read TGCGCCAGCAGCCAAGACGGGCAGGGGCACGAGACCCAGTACTTC. Translation gives CASSQDGQGHETQYF.

The rearrangement links TRBV19 to TRBJ1-1, with D possibly TRBD1 on 5 matching bases. V lost 3 bases and J 5 bases, leaving 10 bases between the germline ends. This CDR3 is 13 amino acids long. The germline gives CDR1 LNHDA, CDR2 SQIVND (reference sequence). CDR3 protein: CASSMSRVTEAFF. In DNA form, the CDR3 reads TGTGCCAGTAGTATGTCCAGGGTGACTGAAGCTTTCTTT.

This clone was observed once. The chain joins TRBV19 to TRBJ1-6, with D possibly matching TRBD1 (6 bases). Germline loops: CDR1 LNHDA, CDR2 SQIVND (reference sequence). This CDR3 spans 16 amino acids. Trimming pared 4 bases from V and 6 bases from J, leaving 16 bases between. The CDR3 nucleotides are TGTGCCAGTAGTAGCTCCTCAGGGGTAGGTAATTCACCCCTCCACTTT. It is translated as CASSSSSGVGNSPLHF.

The gene calls are TRBV12-5 and TRBJ2-3, with 13 bases that match TRBD2. The germline V gene has CDR1 LGHNT and CDR2 FRNRAP. This CDR3 has 17 residues. V shed 1 base, J shed 4 bases, and the junction held 5 bases outside the gene matches. The CDR3 reads CASGLGGTSGNADTQYF. The CDR3 bases are TGTGCTAGTGGTTTGGGAGGGACTAGCGGGAACGCAGATACGCAGTATTTT.

The chain uses TRBV15 and TRBJ2-1; D might be TRBD2 (6 bases). Germline lookup yields CDR1 LNHNV and CDR2 YYDKDF (reference sequence). The CDR3 is made up of 14 amino acids. V lost 5 bases and J 8 bases, leaving 16 bases between the germline ends. Here the CDR3 reads CATSRRRVGDEQFF. The CDR3 bases are TGTGCCACCAGCCGCCGGAGGGTGGGGGATGAGCAGTTCTTC. Combining the CDR3 with reference TRBV15 and TRBJ2-1 gives the whole variable domain DAMVIQNPRYQVTQFGKPVTLSCSQTLNHNVMYWYQQKSSQAPKLLFHYYDKDFNNEADTPDNFQSRRPNTSFCFLDIRSPGLGDTAMYLCATSRRRVGDEQFFGPGTRLTVL.

The CDR3 is CASSLWDRASYGYTF. As DNA, the CDR3 is TGTGCCAGCAGTTTATGGGACAGGGCCTCTTATGGCTACACCTTC. This rearrangement joins TRBV28 to TRBJ1-2, with 8 bases lining up with TRBD1. The CDR3 covers 15 residues. V shed 0 bases, J shed 5 bases, and the junction held 5 bases outside the gene matches. Germline-derived CDR1 and CDR2 are MDHEN and SYDVKM.

This clone appeared a single time. CDR3 amino acids: CASSQLRPTDTQYF. The CDR3 DNA follows: TGTGCCAGCAGCCAACTGCGGCCCACGGATACGCAGTATTTT. V gene TRBV3-1 (or the pseudogene TRBV3-2) combines with J gene TRBJ2-3; D is unresolved. Trimming removed 2 bases at V and 6 bases at J, with 12 bases between. There are 14 residues in the CDR3. The germline V gene has CDR1 LGHDT and CDR2 YNNKEL (reference sequence).

The genes are TRBV9 and TRBJ1-6, with a weak D call TRBD1 (5 bases). Germline V CDR1 and CDR2: SGDLS, YYNGEE. The CDR3 has 15 residues. Deletions cut 3 bases from V and 10 bases from J, with 17 bases between. Here the CDR3 DNA reads TGTGCCAGCAGCGCACGGGAGGGGATCCGATCACCCCTCCACTTT. Amino acids: CASSAREGIRSPLHF.

Comments on this clone: Relative to the germline gene, one junction end is altered; a read error may explain this. J is TRBJ2-1 and V is TRBV2; 8 nucleotides align to TRBD1. The CDR3 contains 12 residues. Germline CDR1 SNHLY, CDR2 FYNNEI. For the CDR3, the DNA is TGTGCCAGCAGTGTTTTAGTGGACAGGGTTCTCTTC. This sequence encodes CASSVLVDRVLF.

J is TRBJ2-6 and V is TRBV24-1, with D possibly TRBD1 on 5 matching bases. The germline gives CDR1 KGHDR, CDR2 SFDVKD. This CDR3 has 14 residues. V shed 5 bases and J shed 2 bases, with 6 bases lying between them. CDR3 region: CATSVGAGANVLTF. The CDR3, as DNA: TGTGCCACCAGTGTAGGGGCTGGGGCCAACGTCCTGACTTTC.

The rearrangement links TRBV25-1 to TRBJ1-1; 8 nucleotides align to TRBD1. With 2 bases clipped from V and 5 bases from J, the junction kept 7 bases outside the gene matches. This CDR3 has 15 amino acids. CDR1 is MGHDK and CDR2 is SYGVNS in the germline V gene. CDR3 in amino acids: CASSEGDRGRTEAFF. As DNA, the CDR3 is TGTGCCAGCAGTGAAGGCGACAGGGGACGAACTGAAGCTTTCTTT. Based on the CDR3 plus reference TRBV25-1 and TRBJ1-1, the full variable domain is EADIYQTPRYLVIGTGKKITLECSQTMGHDKMYWYQQDPGMELHLIHYSYGVNSTEKGDLSSESTVSRIRTEHFPLTLESARPSHTSQYLCASSEGDRGRTEAFFGQGTRLTVV.

The chain recombines TRBV7-2 with TRBJ2-3, with 10 bases that match TRBD2. In germline, CDR1 is SGHTA, CDR2 FQGNSA. This CDR3 comprises 16 residues. Trimming removed 2 bases from V and 3 bases from J; junction bases left unmatched: 5. The CDR3 coding sequence is TGTGCCAGCAGCTTACGTGGTAGCGGGAGGACAGATACGCAGTATTTT. Translating gives CASSLRGSGRTDTQYF.

CDR3 amino acids: CASRGAVYNEQFF. The CDR3 DNA sequence: TGTGCCAGCAGGGGAGCGGTCTACAATGAGCAGTTCTTC. This rearrangement joins TRBV7-2 to TRBJ2-1; D perhaps matches TRBD2 (5 bases). V was clipped by 6 bases and J by 3 bases, with 9 bases between them. Germline values: CDR1 SGHTA, CDR2 FQGNSA. The CDR3 length is 13 residues.

The V and J genes are TRBV24-1 and TRBJ2-1, with a weak D call TRBD2 (6 bases). The germline V gene encodes CDR1 KGHDR and CDR2 SFDVKD. The CDR3 runs to 15 residues. The V end was cut by 3 bases, the J end by 0 bases, with 8 bases between. DNA for the CDR3: TGTGCCACCAGTGATGGACTAAGCTCCTACAATGAGCAGTTCTTC. Its translation is CATSDGLSSYNEQFF.